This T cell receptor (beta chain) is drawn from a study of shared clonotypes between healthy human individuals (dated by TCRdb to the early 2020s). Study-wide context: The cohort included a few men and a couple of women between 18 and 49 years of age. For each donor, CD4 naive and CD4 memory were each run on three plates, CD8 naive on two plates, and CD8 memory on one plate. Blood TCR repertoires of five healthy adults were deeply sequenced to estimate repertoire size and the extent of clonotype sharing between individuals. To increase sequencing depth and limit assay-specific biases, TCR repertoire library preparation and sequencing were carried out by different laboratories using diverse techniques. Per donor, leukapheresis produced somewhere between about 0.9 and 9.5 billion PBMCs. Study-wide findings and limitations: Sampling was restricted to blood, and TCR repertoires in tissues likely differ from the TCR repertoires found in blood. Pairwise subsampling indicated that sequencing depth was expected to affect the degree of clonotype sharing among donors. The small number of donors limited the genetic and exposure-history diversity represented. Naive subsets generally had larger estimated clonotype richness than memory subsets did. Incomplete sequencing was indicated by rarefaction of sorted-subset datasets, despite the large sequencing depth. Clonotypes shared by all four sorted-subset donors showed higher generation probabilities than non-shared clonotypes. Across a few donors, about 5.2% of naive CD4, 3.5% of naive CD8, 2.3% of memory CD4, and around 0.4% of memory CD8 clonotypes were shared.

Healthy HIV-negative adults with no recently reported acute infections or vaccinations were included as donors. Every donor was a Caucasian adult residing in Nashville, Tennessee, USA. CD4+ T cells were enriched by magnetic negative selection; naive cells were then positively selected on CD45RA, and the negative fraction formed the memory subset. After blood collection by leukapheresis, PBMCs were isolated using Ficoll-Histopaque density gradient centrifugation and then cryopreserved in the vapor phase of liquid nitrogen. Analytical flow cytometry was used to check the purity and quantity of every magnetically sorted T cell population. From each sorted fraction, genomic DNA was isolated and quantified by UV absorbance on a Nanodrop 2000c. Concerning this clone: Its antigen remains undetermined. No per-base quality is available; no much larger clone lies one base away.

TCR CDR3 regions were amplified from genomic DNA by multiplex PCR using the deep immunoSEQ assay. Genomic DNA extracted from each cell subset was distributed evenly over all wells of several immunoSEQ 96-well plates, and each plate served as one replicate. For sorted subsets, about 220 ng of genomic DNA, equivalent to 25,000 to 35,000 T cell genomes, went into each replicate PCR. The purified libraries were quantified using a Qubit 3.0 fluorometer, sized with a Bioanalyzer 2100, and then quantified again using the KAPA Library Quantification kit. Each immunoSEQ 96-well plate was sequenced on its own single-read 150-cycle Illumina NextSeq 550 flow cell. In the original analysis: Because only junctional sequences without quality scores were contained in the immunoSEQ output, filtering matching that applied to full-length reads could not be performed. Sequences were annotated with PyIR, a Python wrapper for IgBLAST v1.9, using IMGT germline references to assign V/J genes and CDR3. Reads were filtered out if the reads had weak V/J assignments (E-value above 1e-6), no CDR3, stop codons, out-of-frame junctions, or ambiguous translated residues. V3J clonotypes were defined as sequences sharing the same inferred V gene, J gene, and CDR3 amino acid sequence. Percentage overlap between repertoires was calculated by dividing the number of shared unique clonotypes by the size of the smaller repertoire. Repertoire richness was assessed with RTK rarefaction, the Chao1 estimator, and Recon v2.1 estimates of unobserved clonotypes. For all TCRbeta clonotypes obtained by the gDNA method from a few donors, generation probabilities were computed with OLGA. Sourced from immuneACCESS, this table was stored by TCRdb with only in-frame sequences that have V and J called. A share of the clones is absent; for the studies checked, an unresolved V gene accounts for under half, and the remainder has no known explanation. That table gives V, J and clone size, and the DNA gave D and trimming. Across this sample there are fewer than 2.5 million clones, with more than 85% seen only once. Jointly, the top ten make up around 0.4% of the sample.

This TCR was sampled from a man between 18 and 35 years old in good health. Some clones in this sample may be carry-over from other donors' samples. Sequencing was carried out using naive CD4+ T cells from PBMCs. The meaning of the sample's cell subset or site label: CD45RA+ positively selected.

Here the CDR3 is given as CASRDYRVSYNEQFF. In nucleotides, the sequence is TGTGCCAGCAGGGATTACAGAGTCTCCTACAATGAGCAGTTCTTC. The chain is encoded by TRBV6-5 joined to TRBJ2-1; no D gene call is confident. V loses 6 bases, J loses 0 bases, and the germline ends lie 12 bases apart. The cysteine opens and the phenylalanine closes a CDR3 of 15 amino acids. Just CDR3 DNA is preserved here, 45 bases in frame from base 1. Reading the germline V gene gives CDR1 MNHEY and CDR2 SVGAGI.